This T cell receptor (beta chain) was observed in a study of TIL therapy for anti-PD-1-resistant metastatic lung cancer. The CDR3 has 15 amino acids. In germline, CDR1 is SNHLY, CDR2 FYNNEI. The trim removed 6 bases at V and 2 bases at J, leaving 7 bases unmatched. Sequencing used immunoSEQ v3. Produced via immunoSEQ multiplex PCR; TCRdb's table is partial and in-frame only. This table has some 60,000 clones, around 70% appearing once. Sample time point: pre-treatment sample, taken before nivolumab and TIL therapy. The input for sequencing was blood, taken at baseline. The V call is TRBV2, the J call TRBJ2-5; 9 positions match TRBD2. This TCR was sampled from a person aged 25 to 85 with non-small cell lung cancer. CDR3 region: CASRSPAGGQETQYF. In DNA form, the CDR3 reads TGTGCCAGCAGATCGCCAGCGGGGGGACAAGAGACCCAGTACTTC.